The present T cell receptor beta chain was sequenced within a study of blood T cell repertoires in COVID-19. Study-level information: From T cells, B-cell-depleted T cells, or PBMCs came the material, which was cDNA or gDNA.

This clone was observed a few times. Deletions cut 3 bases from V and 7 bases from J, with 12 bases between. CDR3 length: 13 residues. The repertoire was sequenced with immunoSEQ multiplex PCR; TCRdb's copy has only in-frame clones and lacks some. The sample lists hundreds of thousands of clones; about 90% were seen once. What was sequenced was peripheral blood. The chain joins TRBV12-3 or TRBV12-4 to TRBJ1-2; D may be TRBD1 (6 bases). The sequence came from a woman in her thirties with COVID-19, enrolled during active disease. CDR3 DNA: TGTGCCAGCAGTTTCGGCAGGGGTGGTGGCTACACCTTC. Its translation is CASSFGRGGGYTF.